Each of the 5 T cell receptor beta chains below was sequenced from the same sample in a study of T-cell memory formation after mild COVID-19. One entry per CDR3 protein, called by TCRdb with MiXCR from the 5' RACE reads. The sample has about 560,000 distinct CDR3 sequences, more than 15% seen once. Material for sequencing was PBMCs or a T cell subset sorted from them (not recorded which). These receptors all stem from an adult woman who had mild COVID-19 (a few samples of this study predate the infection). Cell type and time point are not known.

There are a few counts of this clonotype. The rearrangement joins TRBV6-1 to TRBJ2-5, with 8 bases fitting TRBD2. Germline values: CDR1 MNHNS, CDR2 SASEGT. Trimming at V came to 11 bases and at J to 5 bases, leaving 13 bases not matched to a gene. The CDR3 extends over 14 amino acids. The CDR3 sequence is CAGQAGDSWETQYF. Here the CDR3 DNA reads TGTGCCGGTCAAGCGGGGGACTCGTGGGAGACCCAGTACTTC.

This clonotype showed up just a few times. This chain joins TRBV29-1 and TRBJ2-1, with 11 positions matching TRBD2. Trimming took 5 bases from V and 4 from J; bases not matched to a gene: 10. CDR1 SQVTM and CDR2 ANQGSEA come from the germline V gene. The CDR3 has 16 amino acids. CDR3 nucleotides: TGCAGCGTTCCCGGGACTAGCGGAGCTTCGTACAATGAGCAGTTCTTC. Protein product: CSVPGTSGASYNEQFF.

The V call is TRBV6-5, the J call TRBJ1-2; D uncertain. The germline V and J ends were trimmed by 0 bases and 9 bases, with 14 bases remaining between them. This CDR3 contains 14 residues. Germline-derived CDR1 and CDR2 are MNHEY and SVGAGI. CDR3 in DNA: TGTGCCAGCAGTTACTCGACCTGGGGAGGTCGCTACACCTTC. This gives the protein CASSYSTWGGRYTF.

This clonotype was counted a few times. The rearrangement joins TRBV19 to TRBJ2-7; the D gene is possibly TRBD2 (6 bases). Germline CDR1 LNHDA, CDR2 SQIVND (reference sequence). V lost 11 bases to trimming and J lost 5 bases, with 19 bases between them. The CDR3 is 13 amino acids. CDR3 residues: CALRPGVGDEQYF. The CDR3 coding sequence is TGTGCCCTCCGGCCGGGAGTAGGGGACGAGCAGTACTTC.

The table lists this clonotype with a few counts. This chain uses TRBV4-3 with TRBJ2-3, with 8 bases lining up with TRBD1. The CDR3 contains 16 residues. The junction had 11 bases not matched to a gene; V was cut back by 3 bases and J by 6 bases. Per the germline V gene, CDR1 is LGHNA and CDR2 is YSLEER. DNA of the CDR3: TGCGCCAGCAGCCAGGAAAGAACAGGGGGAGTCGATACGCAGTATTTT. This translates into CASSQERTGGVDTQYF.